This T cell receptor (beta chain) emerged from a study of response to subunit inactivated influenza vaccine. Study-wide results and limits: With each seasonal influenza vaccination, the authors suggested, few new T cells are recruited.

In TCRdb, the RT-PCR reads were re-called with MiXCR into one record per CDR3 protein. Here the sample spans 590,000 or so distinct CDR3 sequences, about 14% being singletons. Notes on this clonotype: Its target is not known.

The sequencing here drew on PBMCs from blood, taken 14 to 15 days before vaccination. The sequence was obtained from a man aged 50 to 59 who received an inactivated influenza vaccine.

CDR3 sequence reads: CSAGGSGRGETQYF. The CDR3 DNA reads TGCAGTGCTGGAGGTAGCGGGAGGGGAGAGACCCAGTACTTC. The genes are TRBV20-1 and TRBJ2-5; 11 positions agree with TRBD2. Germline lookup yields CDR1 DFQATT and CDR2 SNEGSKA (reference sequence). V gave up 5 bases and J gave up 4 bases; unmatched junction bases: 6. The CDR3 extends over 14 amino acids.